A single sample gave rise to the 22 T cell receptor beta chains below, sequenced in a study of OX40 agonist ivuxolimab in advanced cancers. Measured with immunoSEQ multiplex PCR; TCRdb has only the in-frame clones, and not every one. The top ten clones hold more than 13% of a sample with about 81,000 clones, 85% to 95% of them seen once. Sequencing was performed on CD4+ or CD8+ T cells sorted from blood, taken in a trial of the OX40 agonist ivuxolimab. Receptor source: an adult with an advanced solid tumor such as melanoma, head and neck, liver or kidney cancer.

The CDR3 sequence: CASSQSAPGEPPYGYTF. CDR3 coding DNA: TGCGCCAGCAGCCAATCGGCCCCAGGGGAGCCTCCCTATGGCTACACCTTC. The gene calls are TRBV4-1 and TRBJ1-2; TRBD1 might be the D (6 bases). The CDR3 totals 17 residues. Germline CDR1 MGHRA, CDR2 YSYEKL. V lost 2 bases and J 4 bases, leaving 20 bases between the germline ends.

This clone occurred once. This chain joins TRBV11-2 and TRBJ1-1, with D unclear. Germline CDR1 reads SGHAT; CDR2 reads FQNNGV. The germline V and J ends were trimmed by 4 bases and 8 bases, with 8 bases remaining between them. The CDR3 has 11 residues. The chain's CDR3 is CASSSGKEAFF. DNA of the CDR3: TGTGCCAGCAGCTCCGGGAAGGAAGCTTTCTTT.

This chain connects TRBV4-1 to TRBJ2-1; D is possibly TRBD2 (6 bases). The CDR3 contains 17 residues. V was shortened by 2 bases and J by 0 bases, with 14 bases between the two germline ends. The V gene's germline CDR1 is MGHRA and CDR2 YSYEKL. DNA for the CDR3: TGCGCCAGCAGCCAACAGCCTAGCGAAAGCTCCTACAATGAGCAGTTCTTC. Translating it yields CASSQQPSESSYNEQFF.

The rearrangement uses TRBV19 and TRBJ2-1, with TRBD2 matching over 9 bases. Germline V lookup: CDR1 LNHDA, CDR2 SQIVND (reference sequence). Trimming cost V 0 bases and J 2 bases; bases outside gene matches: 20. The CDR3 is made up of 22 amino acids. The CDR3 nucleotides read TGTGCCAGTAGTATAGATCATGAACGGCGGATGGTCGCTAGCGGGACCTACAATGAGCAGTTCTTC. Protein: CASSIDHERRMVASGTYNEQFF.

The rearrangement uses TRBV9 and TRBJ2-1; D gene ambiguous. CDR3 length: 14 residues. Trimming stripped 5 bases from V and 4 bases from J, with 13 bases between. Per the germline V gene, CDR1 is SGDLS and CDR2 is YYNGEE. CDR3 sequence reads: CASRSSSEYNEQFF. CDR3 nucleotide sequence: TGTGCCAGCAGGTCCTCGAGCGAGTACAATGAGCAGTTCTTC.

This chain connects TRBV27 to TRBJ2-3; tentatively, D is TRBD1 (5 bases). The length of the CDR3 is 16 residues. In germline, CDR1 is MNHEY, CDR2 SMNVEV (reference sequence). V lost 3 bases to trimming and J lost 0 bases, with 13 bases between them. CDR3 nucleotide sequence: TGTGCCAGCAGTTTCCTCGGACACTCTAGCACAGATACGCAGTATTTT. Protein product: CASSFLGHSSTDTQYF.

The CDR3 sequence is CASSLSGRGYNEQFF. CDR3 sequence (DNA): TGTGCCAGCTCCCTTAGCGGGAGGGGGTACAATGAGCAGTTCTTC. This sequence joins TRBV18 and TRBJ2-1; 11 nucleotides line up with TRBD2. V gave up 6 bases and J gave up 4 bases; unmatched junction bases: 5. Germline loops: CDR1 KGHSH, CDR2 LQKENI. This CDR3 is built from 15 residues.

In its sample, this clone was seen once. The chain couples TRBV19 to TRBJ2-3; 11 nucleotides line up with TRBD2. This CDR3 comprises 14 residues. CDR1 and CDR2 (germline): LNHDA, SQIVND (reference sequence). V was pared by 3 bases and J by 6 bases, with 2 bases of the junction left unmatched. CDR3 sequence: CASSISGRADTQYF. As DNA, the CDR3 is TGTGCCAGTAGTATTAGCGGGAGGGCGGATACGCAGTATTTT.

This chain uses TRBV4-1 with TRBJ2-5; 7 bases line up with TRBD2. CDR3 length: 16 amino acids. The junction had 10 bases not matched to a gene; V was cut back by 4 bases and J by 2 bases. The germline V gene encodes CDR1 MGHRA and CDR2 YSYEKL. The DNA for the CDR3 is TGCGCCAGCAGCCCGAGGGGAGGGCGAAGTCAAGAGACCCAGTACTTC. It encodes CASSPRGGRSQETQYF.

The CDR3 sequence is CASSLVGKTEAFF. The CDR3 bases are TGTGCCAGCAGTTTGGTAGGAAAGACTGAAGCTTTCTTT. The rearrangement links TRBV27 to TRBJ1-1; no definite D call. Germline V gene lookup returns CDR1 MNHEY and CDR2 SMNVEV (reference sequence). The V and J ends lost 3 bases and 5 bases respectively, with 10 bases between them. The CDR3 is made up of 13 amino acids.

The genes are TRBV19 and TRBJ2-7; 9 bases are a match to TRBD2. Trimming at V came to 5 bases and at J to 7 bases, leaving 9 bases not matched to a gene. CDR3 length: 14 residues. CDR1 is LNHDA and CDR2 is SQIVND in the germline V gene (reference sequence). The CDR3 DNA reads as TGTGCCAGTAGTTCCGGGACTAGCCAGGGGGAGCAGTACTTC. It is translated as CASSSGTSQGEQYF. Combining the CDR3 with reference TRBV19 and TRBJ2-7 gives the whole variable domain DGGITQSPKYLFRKEGQNVTLSCEQNLNHDAMYWYRQDPGQGLRLIYYSQIVNDFQKGDIAEGYSVSREKKESFPLTVTSAQKNPTAFYLCASSSGTSQGEQYFGPGTRLTVT.

The chain recombines TRBV5-6 with TRBJ2-7; 7 positions match TRBD1. V trimming: 0 bases; J trimming: 7 bases; junction bases outside the gene matches: 10. Germline V gene sequence: CDR1 SGHDT, CDR2 YYEEEE. CDR3 size: 15 residues. The CDR3 loop reads CASSLVATGTYEQYF. CDR3 coding DNA: TGTGCCAGCAGCTTGGTTGCGACAGGGACATATGAGCAGTACTTC.

The chain links TRBV19 to TRBJ1-5; possible D gene TRBD1, 6 bases. Germline values: CDR1 LNHDA, CDR2 SQIVND (reference sequence). V shed 10 bases and J shed 2 bases, with 9 bases lying between them. CDR3 size: 12 residues. The CDR3 region is CATRQGNQPQHF. Written as DNA, the CDR3 is TGTGCCACCCGACAGGGCAATCAGCCCCAGCATTTT.

This chain links TRBV19 with TRBJ1-5; unclear D gene. This CDR3 comprises 14 residues. Germline loops: CDR1 LNHDA, CDR2 SQIVND (reference sequence). Between the trimmed V and J ends, which lost 3 bases and 5 bases, there was a span of 11 bases. This CDR3 is CASSMGAFDQPQHF. CDR3 bases: TGTGCCAGTAGTATGGGTGCCTTCGATCAGCCCCAGCATTTT.

J is TRBJ2-3 and V is TRBV7-3; possibly TRBD1 for D (6 bases). V lost 2 bases to trimming and J lost 0 bases, with 6 bases between them. The germline V gene encodes CDR1 SGHTA and CDR2 FQGTGA. The CDR3 is 14 residues long. The CDR3 DNA sequence: TGTGCCAGCAGCTTAGGACAGAGCACAGATACGCAGTATTTT. Translating gives CASSLGQSTDTQYF.

In its sample, this clone was seen once. The rearrangement joins TRBV5-5 to TRBJ2-7; 9 bases map to TRBD1. This CDR3 has 15 residues. Trimming at V came to 7 bases and at J to 6 bases, leaving 14 bases not matched to a gene. Germline CDR1 reads SGHKS; CDR2 reads YYEKEE (reference sequence). DNA for the CDR3: TGTGCCAGCGCAGCAACCGGGACAGGGTCCCGCGAGCAGTACTTC. Its protein is CASAATGTGSREQYF.

The chain uses TRBV6-6 and TRBJ2-2; D gene ambiguous. Germline CDR1 MNHNY, CDR2 SVGAGI (reference sequence). The CDR3 has 12 amino acids. The V and J ends lost 6 bases and 0 bases respectively, with 2 bases between them. The DNA of the CDR3 is TGTGCCAGCAGCACGAACACCGGGGAGCTGTTTTTT. It yields the protein CASSTNTGELFF.

The chain uses TRBV19 and TRBJ1-1; maybe TRBD1 (6 bases). This CDR3 is built from 15 residues. V gave up 6 bases and J gave up 0 bases, with 14 bases separating them. The V gene's germline CDR1 is LNHDA and CDR2 SQIVND (reference sequence). This CDR3 reads CASRSSGGLNTEAFF. Written as DNA, the CDR3 is TGTGCCAGTAGGAGTTCGGGGGGGCTGAACACTGAAGCTTTCTTT.

V usage is TRBV19 and J usage is TRBJ2-3; 13 bases map to TRBD2. The CDR3 extends over 14 amino acids. Germline assignment: CDR1 LNHDA and CDR2 SQIVND (reference sequence). J gave up 5 bases and V 8 bases, and 4 bases lay outside the gene matches. CDR3 nucleotide sequence: TGTGCCAGTGGACTAGCGGGAGTGGGAGATACGCAGTATTTT. Protein: CASGLAGVGDTQYF.

The CDR3: CASSLTPSGGAGYQETQYF. Here the CDR3 DNA reads TGTGCCAGCAGCTTAACCCCTAGCGGGGGGGCCGGGTACCAAGAGACCCAGTACTTC. The chain joins TRBV11-2 to TRBJ2-5; 12 bases are shared with TRBD2. The V segment lost 2 bases and the J segment 0 bases; nucleotides outside the gene matches: 10. This CDR3 has 19 amino acids. Germline-derived CDR1 and CDR2 are SGHAT and FQNNGV.

V is TRBV27 and J is TRBJ2-1; D is uncertain. V lost 2 bases to trimming and J lost 4 bases, with 12 bases between them. The CDR3 extends over 15 amino acids. Germline V gives CDR1 MNHEY, CDR2 SMNVEV (reference sequence). The CDR3 protein is CASSLGRLGYNEQFF. In DNA, the CDR3 is TGTGCCAGCAGTTTAGGTCGACTGGGGTACAATGAGCAGTTCTTC.

The rearrangement joins TRBV27 to TRBJ2-2; 11 nucleotides align to TRBD2. V dropped 5 bases and J dropped 0; count of bases not matched to a gene: 11. This CDR3 region has 19 residues. CDR1 MNHEY and CDR2 SMNVEV come from the germline V gene (reference sequence). The CDR3 is CASSPQGLAVMTNTGELFF. As DNA, the CDR3 is TGTGCCAGCAGTCCACAGGGACTAGCGGTCATGACGAACACCGGGGAGCTGTTTTTT.